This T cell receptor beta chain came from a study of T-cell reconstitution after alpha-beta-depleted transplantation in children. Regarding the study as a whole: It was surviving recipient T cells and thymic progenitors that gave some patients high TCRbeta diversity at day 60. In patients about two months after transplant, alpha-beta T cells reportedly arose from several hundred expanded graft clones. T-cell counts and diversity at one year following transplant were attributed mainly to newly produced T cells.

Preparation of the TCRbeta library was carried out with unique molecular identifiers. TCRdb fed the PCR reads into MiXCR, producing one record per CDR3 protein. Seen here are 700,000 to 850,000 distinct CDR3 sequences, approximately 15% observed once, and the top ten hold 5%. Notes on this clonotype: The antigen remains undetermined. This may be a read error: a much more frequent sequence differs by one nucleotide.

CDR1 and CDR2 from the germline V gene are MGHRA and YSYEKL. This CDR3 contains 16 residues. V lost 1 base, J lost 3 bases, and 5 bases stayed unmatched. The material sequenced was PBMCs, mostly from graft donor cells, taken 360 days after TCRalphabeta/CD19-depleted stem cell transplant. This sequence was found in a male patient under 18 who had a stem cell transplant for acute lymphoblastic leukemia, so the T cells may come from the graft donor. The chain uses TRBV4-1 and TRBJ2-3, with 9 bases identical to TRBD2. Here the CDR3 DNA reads TGCGCCAGCAGCCAAGGCTCGGGACTAGCAACAGATACGCAGTATTTT. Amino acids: CASSQGSGLATDTQYF.